Shown below are 19 T cell receptor beta chains from a single sample sequenced in a study of Graves' ophthalmopathy and Graves' hyperthyroidism. From RNA, the CDR3 regions of TCR beta chains were amplified and sequenced. HTBI-primed RT-PCR formed the first round, and a multiplex PCR formed the second. TCRdb ran MiXCR on the multiplex PCR reads and lists one entry per CDR3 protein. Among about 220,000 distinct CDR3 sequences listed, roughly a fifth were seen once. The specimen sequenced was peripheral blood. The receptors stem from a woman between 50 and 59 years old with Graves' ophthalmopathy.

This clonotype was found a few times. CDR3 sequence reads: CASSVTIPYEQYF. CDR3 bases: TGTGCCAGCAGTGTTACTATTCCCTACGAGCAGTACTTC. The chain recombines TRBV6-1 with TRBJ2-7; no definite D call. Trimming shortened V by 4 bases and J by 2 bases, and 9 bases separated the two germline ends. The germline gives CDR1 MNHNS, CDR2 SASEGT. The CDR3 covers 13 residues.

This clonotype came up many times. This rearrangement joins TRBV7-9 to TRBJ2-7, with D uncertain. In germline, CDR1 is SEHNR, CDR2 FQNEAQ (reference sequence). V lost 5 bases to trimming and J lost 3 bases, with 5 bases between them. This CDR3 has 11 amino acids. CDR3 sequence: CASSVDYEQYF. Here the CDR3 DNA reads TGTGCCAGCAGCGTCGACTACGAGCAGTACTTC.

V and J are TRBV29-1 and TRBJ2-7; the D gene is possibly TRBD1 (6 bases). This CDR3 spans 14 amino acids. The V end was cut by 4 bases, the J end by 4 bases, with 17 bases between. The germline CDR1 and CDR2 sequences are SQVTM and ANQGSEA. CDR3 DNA: TGCAGCGTTGTCTTTCAGGGGACGTATTACGAGCAGTACTTC. As protein: CSVVFQGTYYEQYF.

This clonotype was picked up a small number of times. The J gene is TRBJ1-2, the V gene TRBV11-3, with a tentative D call TRBD1 (6 bases). In germline, CDR1 is SGHNT, CDR2 YENEEA. Between the trimmed V and J ends, which lost 5 bases and 1 base, there was a span of 14 bases. CDR3 length: 15 amino acids. The CDR3 DNA follows: TGTGCCAGCAGCGGGGAGGACAGTTATAACTATGGCTACACCTTC. As protein: CASSGEDSYNYGYTF.

The table lists this clonotype with many counts. The genes are TRBV12-3 or TRBV12-4 and TRBJ2-7; D may be TRBD2 (5 bases). V dropped 7 bases and J dropped 3 bases, with 16 bases sitting between them. This CDR3 is 14 amino acids long. CDR3 region: CASTRSGGGYEQYF. The CDR3 nucleotides read TGTGCCAGCACCCGCAGCGGAGGCGGCTACGAGCAGTACTTC.

This clonotype was seen repeatedly, ten times or more. The chain combines TRBV5-1 with TRBJ2-7; D is tentatively TRBD1 or TRBD2 (6 bases each). Per the germline V gene, CDR1 is SGHRS and CDR2 is YFSETQ. The CDR3 runs 15 residues. V was trimmed by 1 base and J by 6 bases, leaving 17 bases between them. CDR3 DNA sequence: TGCGCCAGCAGCTTGTCAAGGGGGAGGTTGGCCGAGCAGTACTTC. Protein sequence: CASSLSRGRLAEQYF. The whole variable domain, remainder taken from reference TRBV5-1 and TRBJ2-7, is KAGVTQTPRYLIKTRGQQVTLSCSPISGHRSVSWYQQTPGQGLQFLFEYFSETQRNKGNFPGRFSGRQFSNSRSEMNVSTLELGDSALYLCASSLSRGRLAEQYFGPGTRLTVT.

Many counts were recorded for this clonotype. V usage is TRBV20-1 and J usage is TRBJ2-7; TRBD1 aligns across 7 bases. Germline V gene data show CDR1 as DFQATT and CDR2 as SNEGSKA (reference sequence). The CDR3 length is 12 residues. J gave up 1 base and V 3 bases, and 0 bases lay outside the gene matches. The CDR3 DNA is TGCAGTGCTAGGACAGGGTCCTACGAGCAGTACTTC. Protein product: CSARTGSYEQYF.

This sequence joins TRBV29-1 and TRBJ2-7; the D is unclear. Looked up from germline, CDR1 is SQVTM and CDR2 is ANQGSEA. The CDR3 consists of 13 residues. The germline V and J ends were trimmed by 3 bases and 3 bases, with 12 bases remaining between them. In DNA, the CDR3 is TGCAGCGTTGAGGACCCTTCTAGCTACGAGCAGTACTTC. Translated: CSVEDPSSYEQYF.

The chain couples TRBV11-2 to TRBJ1-1; 9 bases match TRBD1. In germline, CDR1 is SGHAT, CDR2 FQNNGV. Losses at the gene ends were 6 bases for V and 0 bases for J; bases not matched to a gene: 11. CDR3 length equals 17 residues. CDR3 loop: CASRRTGGAFVNTEAFF. CDR3 nucleotide sequence: TGTGCCAGCAGACGCACAGGGGGCGCTTTCGTGAACACTGAAGCTTTCTTT. Looking up the rest from reference TRBV11-2 and TRBJ1-1 gives the full variable domain: EAGVAQSPRYKIIEKRQSVAFWCNPISGHATLYWYQQILGQGPKLLIQFQNNGVVDDSQLPKDRFSAERLKGVDSTLKIQPAKLEDSAVYLCASRRTGGAFVNTEAFFGQGTRLTVV.

This clonotype has just a few counts. An end of the junction does not agree with germline; a read error may underlie this. V gene TRBV30 combines with J gene TRBJ2-6; the D gene is possibly TRBD1 (6 bases). Per the germline V gene, CDR1 is GTSNPN and CDR2 is SVGIG (reference sequence). CDR3 size: 18 residues. The CDR3 DNA reads as TGTGCCTGGAGTTTATACAGGGCTTCCTTCTCTGGGACCAACGTCCTGACTTTC. Its protein is CAWSLYRASFSGTNVLTF. The full variable domain, its missing parts supplied by reference TRBV30 and TRBJ2-6, is SQTIHQWPATLVQPVGSPLSLECTVEGTSNPNLYWYRQAAGRGLQLLFYSVGIGQISSEVPQNLSASRPQDRQFILSSKKLLLSDSGFYLCAWSLYRASFSGTNVLTFGAGSRLTVL.

This clonotype was detected many times. The rearrangement joins TRBV11-2 to TRBJ2-5; D ambiguous. Trimming removed 1 base from V and 2 bases from J, with 8 bases in between. In germline, CDR1 is SGHAT, CDR2 FQNNGV. The CDR3 has 14 amino acids. The DNA of the CDR3 is TGTGCCAGCAGCTTAGGCGCGGTACAAGAGACCCAGTACTTC. Protein product: CASSLGAVQETQYF.

This clonotype showed up many times. The CDR3, as DNA: TGTGCCAGCAGCGCGGCTGCGGGGGGCCCCAAAAACATTCAGTACTTC. It yields the protein CASSAAAGGPKNIQYF. The chain combines TRBV7-8 with TRBJ2-4, with 8 bases matching TRBD2. The V gene end was trimmed by 5 bases and the J gene end by 2 bases; junction bases not matched to a gene: 8. Per the germline V gene, CDR1 is SGHVS and CDR2 is FQNEAQ. The CDR3 covers 16 residues.

This clonotype occurred many times. This sequence joins TRBV12-3 or TRBV12-4 and TRBJ1-1; no reliable D call. V lost 4 bases and J 7 bases, leaving 10 bases between the germline ends. CDR3 size: 12 residues. CDR3 loop: CASSYIRSEAFF. The CDR3 DNA follows: TGTGCCAGCAGTTACATACGGAGTGAAGCTTTCTTT.

This clonotype was counted ten times or more. The V and J genes are TRBV13 and TRBJ1-6; 8 bases match TRBD1. The CDR3 covers 13 residues. The germline V gene encodes CDR1 PRHDT and CDR2 FYEKMQ (reference sequence). J lost 10 bases, V lost 8 bases, and 7 bases had no gene match. The CDR3 reads CASGQGMNSPLHF. The CDR3 DNA reads TGTGCCAGCGGACAGGGTATGAACTCACCCCTCCACTTT. The full variable domain, in which reference TRBV13 and TRBJ1-6 provide the parts outside the CDR3, is AAGVIQSPRHLIKEKRETATLKCYPIPRHDTVYWYQQGPGQDPQFLISFYEKMQSDKGSIPDRFSAQQFSDYHSELNMSSLELGDSALYFCASGQGMNSPLHFGNGTRLTVT.

At least ten counts were recorded for this clonotype. The chain is built from TRBV20-1 and TRBJ1-2; D uncertain. From germline, CDR1 is DFQATT and CDR2 SNEGSKA (reference sequence). With 3 bases removed from V and 2 bases from J, the gap between germline ends came to 13 bases. The CDR3 sequence is 14 residues long. CDR3 DNA: TGCAGTGCTAGGGGCACGGGCGAGAACTATGGCTACACCTTC. Its translation is CSARGTGENYGYTF.

In this sample, this clonotype turned up many times. The V call is TRBV12-3 or TRBV12-4, the J call TRBJ2-5, with a weak D call TRBD2 (6 bases). Trimming pared 5 bases from V and 7 bases from J, leaving 20 bases between. The CDR3 is 15 residues long. DNA of the CDR3: TGTGCCAGCAGTGCAGAACTAGCTCTACGTGTGACCCAGTACTTC. This sequence encodes CASSAELALRVTQYF.

This clonotype occurred many times. The chain joins TRBV11-1 to TRBJ2-7, with no clear D. Germline V gene sequence: CDR1 SGHAT, CDR2 FQDESV (reference sequence). The CDR3 is 16 residues long. V was cut by 5 bases and J by 1 base, with 18 bases left in between. CDR3 sequence: CASSPPQVAQSYEQYF. The CDR3 region has the DNA TGTGCCAGCAGCCCTCCCCAAGTAGCACAATCCTACGAGCAGTACTTC.

Ten or more counts support this clonotype. The gene calls are TRBV6-5 and TRBJ2-7; D gene ambiguous. Germline loops: CDR1 MNHEY, CDR2 SVGAGI. Trimming shortened V by 0 bases and J by 6 bases, and 9 bases separated the two germline ends. The CDR3 length is 13 residues. CDR3 bases: TGTGCCAGCAGTTACTCCCCTCTATCCGAGCAGTACTTC. This gives the protein CASSYSPLSEQYF.

There are many counts of this clonotype. This chain joins TRBV27 and TRBJ1-1; TRBD1 matches 7 bases. The CDR3 has 17 amino acids. V dropped 6 bases and J dropped 0; count of bases not matched to a gene: 13. Per germline, CDR1 MNHEY and CDR2 SMNVEV (reference sequence). The CDR3 coding sequence is TGTGCCAGCAGCCGTAGACAGGGAGGGGTTATGAACACTGAAGCTTTCTTT. Translated: CASSRRQGGVMNTEAFF.